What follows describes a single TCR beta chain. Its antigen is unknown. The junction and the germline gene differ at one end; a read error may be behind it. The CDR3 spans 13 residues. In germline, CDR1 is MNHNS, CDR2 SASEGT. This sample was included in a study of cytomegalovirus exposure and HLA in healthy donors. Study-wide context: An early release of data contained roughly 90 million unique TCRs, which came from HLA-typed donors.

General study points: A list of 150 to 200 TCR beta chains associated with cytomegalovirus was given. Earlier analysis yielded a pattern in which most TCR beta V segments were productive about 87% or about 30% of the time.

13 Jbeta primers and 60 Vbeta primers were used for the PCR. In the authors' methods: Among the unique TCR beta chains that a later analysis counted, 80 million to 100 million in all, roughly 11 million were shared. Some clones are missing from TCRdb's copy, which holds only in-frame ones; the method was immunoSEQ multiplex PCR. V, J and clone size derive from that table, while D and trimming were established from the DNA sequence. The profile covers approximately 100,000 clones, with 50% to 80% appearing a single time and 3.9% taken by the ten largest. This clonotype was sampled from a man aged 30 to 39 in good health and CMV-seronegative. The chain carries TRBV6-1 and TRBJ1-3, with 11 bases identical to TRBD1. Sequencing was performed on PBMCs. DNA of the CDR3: TGTGCCAGCAGTGGGGACAGGGGGAACATCATATATTTT. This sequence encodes CASSGDRGNIIYF.